The 6 T cell receptor beta chains below come from one sample, sequenced in a study of blood T cell repertoires in COVID-19. Assay used: immunoSEQ multiplex PCR; TCRdb lists only in-frame clones, some missing. The sample yields 200,000 or so clones, 82% seen once. Input material: peripheral blood. These receptors all come from a human donor with acute or convalescent COVID-19. The donor label of this sample is uncertain.

This rearrangement joins TRBV19 to TRBJ2-7; 9 bases match TRBD1. The J segment lost 4 bases and the V segment lost 3 bases, leaving 7 bases of the junction unmatched. CDR3 length: 15 residues. From germline, CDR1 is LNHDA and CDR2 SQIVND (reference sequence). CDR3 sequence: CASSMSDRGTYEQYF. The CDR3 region has the DNA TGTGCCAGTAGTATGAGTGACAGGGGGACGTACGAGCAGTACTTC.

The V gene is TRBV27, the J gene TRBJ2-6; maybe TRBD1 (7 bases). The CDR3 consists of 15 residues. CDR1 is MNHEY and CDR2 is SMNVEV in the germline V gene (reference sequence). V was pared by 4 bases and J by 4 bases, with 11 bases between. CDR3 sequence (DNA): TGTGCCAGCAGTTCAGGGGGGTGGGGGGCCAACGTCCTGACTTTC. Protein product: CASSSGGWGANVLTF.

The chain joins TRBV5-1 to TRBJ2-1; TRBD2 matches 14 bases. The CDR3 length is 16 residues. Germline V gene lookup returns CDR1 SGHRS and CDR2 YFSETQ. With 4 bases clipped from V and 4 bases from J, the junction kept 4 bases outside the gene matches. The CDR3 DNA reads as TGCGCCAGCAGCCCGACTAGCGGGAGGGGTTACAATGAGCAGTTCTTC. This encodes CASSPTSGRGYNEQFF.

Remarks on this clone: Different DNA sequences within this sample yield the same CDR3. The chain employs TRBV5-1 and TRBJ2-1; the match to TRBD1 covers 8 bases. CDR1 and CDR2 (germline): SGHRS, YFSETQ. The CDR3 runs 15 residues. With V trimmed by 1 base and J by 4 bases, 4 bases remained unmatched. The CDR3 here is CASSLTGGTYNEQFF. CDR3 nucleotides: TGCGCCAGCAGCTTGACAGGGGGGACTTACAATGAGCAGTTCTTC.

The chain is built from TRBV30 and TRBJ2-5; either TRBD1 or TRBD2 may supply D (6 bases each). Germline CDR1 is GTSNPN and CDR2 is SVGIG (reference sequence). The germline V and J ends were trimmed by 5 bases and 5 bases, with 18 bases remaining between them. The CDR3 has 14 residues. The CDR3 region has the DNA TGTGCCTGGGGGGGGCAGGGGAAGGAGGAGACCCAGTACTTC. Translating gives CAWGGQGKEETQYF.

The chain combines TRBV19 with TRBJ1-5; TRBD1 might be the D (6 bases). The CDR3 spans 16 residues. Germline CDR1 LNHDA, CDR2 SQIVND (reference sequence). The V and J ends lost 5 bases and 1 base respectively, with 15 bases between them. DNA of the CDR3: TGTGCCAGTAGTTTATCAGGGGTGGGGAGCAATCAGCCCCAGCATTTT. Amino acids: CASSLSGVGSNQPQHF.